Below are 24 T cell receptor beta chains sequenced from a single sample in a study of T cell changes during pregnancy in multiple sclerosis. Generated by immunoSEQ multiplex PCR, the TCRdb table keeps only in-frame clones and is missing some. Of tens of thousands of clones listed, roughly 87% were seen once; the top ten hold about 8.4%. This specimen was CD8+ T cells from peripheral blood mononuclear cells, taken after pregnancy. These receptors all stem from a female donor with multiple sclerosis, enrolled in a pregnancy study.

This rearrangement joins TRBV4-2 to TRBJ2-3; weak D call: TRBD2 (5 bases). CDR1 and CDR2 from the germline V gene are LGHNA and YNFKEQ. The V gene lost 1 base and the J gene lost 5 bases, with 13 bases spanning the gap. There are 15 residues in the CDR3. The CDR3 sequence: CASSQGLGSLDTQYF. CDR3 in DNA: TGTGCCAGCAGCCAAGGTCTGGGGAGTCTAGATACGCAGTATTTT.

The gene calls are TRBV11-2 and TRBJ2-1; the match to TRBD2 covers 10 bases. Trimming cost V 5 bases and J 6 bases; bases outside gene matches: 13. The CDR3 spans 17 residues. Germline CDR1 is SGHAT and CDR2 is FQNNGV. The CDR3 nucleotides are TGTGCCAGCAGCCCTACTAGCGGGGTCAACCCGTTCAATGAGCAGTTCTTC. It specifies CASSPTSGVNPFNEQFF.

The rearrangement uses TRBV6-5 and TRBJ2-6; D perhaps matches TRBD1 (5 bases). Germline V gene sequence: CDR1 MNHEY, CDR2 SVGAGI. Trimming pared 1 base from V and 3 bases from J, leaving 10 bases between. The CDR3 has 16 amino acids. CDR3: CASSYFGASGANVLTF. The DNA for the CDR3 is TGTGCCAGCAGTTACTTTGGGGCAAGTGGGGCCAACGTCCTGACTTTC.

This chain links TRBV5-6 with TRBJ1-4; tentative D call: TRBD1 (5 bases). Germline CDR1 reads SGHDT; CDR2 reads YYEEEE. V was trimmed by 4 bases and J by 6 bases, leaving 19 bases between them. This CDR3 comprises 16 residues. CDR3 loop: CASSGVVVGADEKLFF. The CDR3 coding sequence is TGTGCCAGCAGCGGGGTTGTGGTAGGGGCGGATGAAAAACTGTTTTTT. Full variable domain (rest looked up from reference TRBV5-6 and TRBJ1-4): DAGVTQSPTHLIKTRGQQVTLRCSPKSGHDTVSWYQQALGQGPQFIFQYYEEEERQRGNFPDRFSGHQFPNYSSELNVNALLLGDSALYLCASSGVVVGADEKLFFGSGTQLSVL.

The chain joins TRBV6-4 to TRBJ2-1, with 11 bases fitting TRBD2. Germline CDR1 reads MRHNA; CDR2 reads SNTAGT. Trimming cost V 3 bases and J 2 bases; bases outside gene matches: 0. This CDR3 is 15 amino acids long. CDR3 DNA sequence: TGTGCCAGCAGTGAACTAGCGGGAGCCTACAATGAGCAGTTCTTC. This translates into CASSELAGAYNEQFF.

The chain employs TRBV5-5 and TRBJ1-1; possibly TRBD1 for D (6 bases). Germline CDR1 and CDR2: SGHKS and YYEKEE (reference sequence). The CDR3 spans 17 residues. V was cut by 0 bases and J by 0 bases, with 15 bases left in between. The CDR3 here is CASSLAQGGRMNTEAFF. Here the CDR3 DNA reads TGTGCCAGCAGCTTGGCACAAGGGGGTAGGATGAACACTGAAGCTTTCTTT.

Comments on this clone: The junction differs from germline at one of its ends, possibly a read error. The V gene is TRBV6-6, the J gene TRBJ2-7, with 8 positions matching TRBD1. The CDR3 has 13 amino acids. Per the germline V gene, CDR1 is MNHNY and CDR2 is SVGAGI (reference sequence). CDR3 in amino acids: CASGYQGAEEQYF. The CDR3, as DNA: TGTGCCAGCGGTTACCAGGGGGCGGAAGAGCAGTACTTC.

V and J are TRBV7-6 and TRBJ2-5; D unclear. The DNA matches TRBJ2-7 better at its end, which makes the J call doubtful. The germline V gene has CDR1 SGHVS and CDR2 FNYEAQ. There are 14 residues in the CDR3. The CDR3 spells CASSPQPRYYEQYF. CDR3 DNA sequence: TGTGCCAGCAGTCCCCAGCCGCGATACTACGAGCAGTACTTC.

The CDR3 DNA is TGTGCCAGCTCGGCCGGACTAGCGGGAGGGCCGGTGGGTAGCACAGATACGCAGTATTTT. Amino acid sequence: CASSAGLAGGPVGSTDTQYF. This chain connects TRBV18 to TRBJ2-3; 15 nucleotides line up with TRBD2. V lost 6 bases, J lost 0 bases, and 13 bases stayed unmatched. The CDR3 loop spans 20 amino acids. Germline V gene lookup returns CDR1 KGHSH and CDR2 LQKENI.

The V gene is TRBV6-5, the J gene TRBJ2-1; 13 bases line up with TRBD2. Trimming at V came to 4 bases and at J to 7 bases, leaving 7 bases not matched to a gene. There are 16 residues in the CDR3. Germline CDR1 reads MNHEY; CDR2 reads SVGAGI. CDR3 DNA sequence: TGTGCCAGCAGTTGCCAACTAGCGGGAGGGATTAATGAGCAGTTCTTC. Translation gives CASSCQLAGGINEQFF.

CDR3 nucleotide sequence: TGTGCCAGCAGCAACCATGCAGGGGGCTATGAAAAACTGTTTTTT. Amino acids: CASSNHAGGYEKLFF. J is TRBJ1-4 and V is TRBV14, with 8 bases that match TRBD1. Trimming removed 5 bases from V and 6 bases from J; junction bases left unmatched: 8. The CDR3 has 15 amino acids. Germline CDR1 and CDR2: SGHDN and FVKESK.

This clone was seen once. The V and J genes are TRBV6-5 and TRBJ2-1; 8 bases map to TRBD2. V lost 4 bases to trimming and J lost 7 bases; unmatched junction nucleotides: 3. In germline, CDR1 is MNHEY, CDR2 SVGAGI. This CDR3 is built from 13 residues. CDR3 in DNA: TGTGCCAGCAGTTTATTAGCGGGGAATGAGCAGTTCTTC. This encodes CASSLLAGNEQFF.

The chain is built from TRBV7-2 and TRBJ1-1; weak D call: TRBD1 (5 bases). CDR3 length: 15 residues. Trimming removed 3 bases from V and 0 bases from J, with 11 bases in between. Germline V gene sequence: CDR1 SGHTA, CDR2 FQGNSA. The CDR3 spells CASSFNGGMNTEAFF. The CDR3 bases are TGTGCCAGCAGCTTTAACGGGGGGATGAACACTGAAGCTTTCTTT.

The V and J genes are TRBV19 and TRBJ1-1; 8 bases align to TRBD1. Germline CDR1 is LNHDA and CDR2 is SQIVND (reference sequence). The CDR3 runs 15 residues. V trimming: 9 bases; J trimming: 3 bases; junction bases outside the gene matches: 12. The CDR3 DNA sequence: TGTGCCAGCTTTGGACAGGGTTCATCGGACACTGAAGCTTTCTTT. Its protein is CASFGQGSSDTEAFF.

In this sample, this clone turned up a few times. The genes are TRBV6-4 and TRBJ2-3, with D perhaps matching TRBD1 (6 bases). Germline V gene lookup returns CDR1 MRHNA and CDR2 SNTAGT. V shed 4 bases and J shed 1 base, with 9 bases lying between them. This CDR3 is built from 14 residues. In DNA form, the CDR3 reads TGTGCCAGCAGTGGAGCAGGGGGCACAGATACGCAGTATTTT. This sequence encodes CASSGAGGTDTQYF.

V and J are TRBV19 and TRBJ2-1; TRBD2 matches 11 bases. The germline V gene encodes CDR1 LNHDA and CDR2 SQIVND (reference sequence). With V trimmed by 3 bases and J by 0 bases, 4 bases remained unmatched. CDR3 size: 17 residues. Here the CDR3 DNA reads TGTGCCAGTAGTATGTCGCTAGCGGGAGGCTCCTACAATGAGCAGTTCTTC. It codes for CASSMSLAGGSYNEQFF.

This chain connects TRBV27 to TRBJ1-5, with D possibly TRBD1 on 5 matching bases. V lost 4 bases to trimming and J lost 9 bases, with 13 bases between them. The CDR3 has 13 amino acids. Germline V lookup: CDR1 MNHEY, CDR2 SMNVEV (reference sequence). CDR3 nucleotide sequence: TGTGCCAGCAGTTATGATTCGGGGGGGCCCCAGCATTTT. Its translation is CASSYDSGGPQHF.

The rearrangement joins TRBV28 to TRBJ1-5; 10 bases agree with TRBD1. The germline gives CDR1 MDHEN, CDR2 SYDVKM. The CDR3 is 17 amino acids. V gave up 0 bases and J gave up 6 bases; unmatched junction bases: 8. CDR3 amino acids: CASSLWRDRGATQPQHF. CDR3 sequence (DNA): TGTGCCAGCAGTTTATGGCGGGACAGGGGTGCTACTCAGCCCCAGCATTTT.

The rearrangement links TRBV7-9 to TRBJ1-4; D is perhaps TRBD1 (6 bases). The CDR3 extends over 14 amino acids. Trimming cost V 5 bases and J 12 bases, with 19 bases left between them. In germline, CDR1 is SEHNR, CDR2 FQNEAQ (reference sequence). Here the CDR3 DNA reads TGTGCCAGCAGCGTAACAGGGAGTACAGGAGAACTGTTTTTT. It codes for CASSVTGSTGELFF.

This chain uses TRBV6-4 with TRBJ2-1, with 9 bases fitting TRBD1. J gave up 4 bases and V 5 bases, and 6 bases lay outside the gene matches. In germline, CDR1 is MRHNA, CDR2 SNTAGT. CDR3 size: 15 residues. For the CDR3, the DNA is TGTGCCAGCAGTCCGGGACAGGGTGGTTACAATGAGCAGTTCTTC. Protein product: CASSPGQGGYNEQFF.

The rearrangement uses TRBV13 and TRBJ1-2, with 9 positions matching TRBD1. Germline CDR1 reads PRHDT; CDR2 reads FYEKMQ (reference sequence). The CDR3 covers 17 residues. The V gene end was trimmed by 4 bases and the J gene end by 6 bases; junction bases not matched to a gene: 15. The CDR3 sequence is CASSSWGQGESVNGYTF. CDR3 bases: TGTGCCAGCAGCTCCTGGGGACAGGGAGAGTCTGTCAATGGCTACACCTTC.

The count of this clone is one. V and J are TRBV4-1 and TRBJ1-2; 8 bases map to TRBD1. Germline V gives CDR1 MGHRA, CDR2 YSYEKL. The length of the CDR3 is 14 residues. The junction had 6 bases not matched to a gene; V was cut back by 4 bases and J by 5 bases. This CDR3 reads CASSLGTGDYGYTF. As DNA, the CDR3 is TGCGCCAGCAGCCTCGGGACAGGAGATTATGGCTACACCTTC.

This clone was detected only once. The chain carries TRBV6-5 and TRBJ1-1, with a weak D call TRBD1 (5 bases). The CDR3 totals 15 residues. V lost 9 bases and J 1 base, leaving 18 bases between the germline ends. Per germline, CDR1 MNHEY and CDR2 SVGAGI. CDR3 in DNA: TGTGCCAGTCGCCCAGCGGGGGAGAGGAACACTGAAGCTTTCTTT. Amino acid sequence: CASRPAGERNTEAFF.

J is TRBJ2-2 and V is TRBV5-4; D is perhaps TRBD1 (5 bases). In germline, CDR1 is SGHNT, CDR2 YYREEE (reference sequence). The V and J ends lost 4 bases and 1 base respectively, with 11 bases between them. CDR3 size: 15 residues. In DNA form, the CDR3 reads TGTGCCAGCAGCGGTCAACAGGAGAACACCGGGGAGCTGTTTTTT. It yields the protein CASSGQQENTGELFF.